These T cell receptor beta chains were read from a single sample in a study of cytomegalovirus exposure and HLA in healthy donors. Only in-frame clones appear in the TCRdb table, and some are missing; sequencing was by immunoSEQ multiplex PCR. The profile covers roughly 300,000 clones, with 86% appearing a single time and roughly 0.8% taken by the ten largest. Sequencing input: PBMCs. The receptors originated from a woman younger than 30 in good health and CMV-seronegative. Each CDR3 is given with its conserved first and last residue. The D gene is left open where the match is weak. Size tells how often a clone was seen (once, few, many) or the class of an expanded clone, and some rows leave it out.

V gene: TRBV6-1
D gene: -
J gene: TRBJ1-3
clone size: -
CDR3 DNA: TGTGCCAGCAGTGAATTGGCGGTAACTGGAAACACCATATATTTT
CDR3 protein: CASSELAVTGNTIYF

V gene: TRBV6-6
D gene: TRBD1
J gene: TRBJ1-5
clone size: -
CDR3 DNA: TGTGCCAGCAGTGTCGTACAGGGGCAGCCCCAGCATTTT
CDR3 protein: CASSVVQGQPQHF

V gene: TRBV29-1
D gene: -
J gene: TRBJ2-7
clone size: few
CDR3 DNA: TGCAGCGTTGAAGGGGAGATCGGCAGCTACGAGCAGTACTTC
CDR3 protein: CSVEGEIGSYEQYF

V gene: TRBV6-6
D gene: TRBD2
J gene: TRBJ2-3
clone size: -
CDR3 DNA: TGTGCCAGCGGGACTAGCGGGAGGACAGATACGCAGTATTTT
CDR3 protein: CASGTSGRTDTQYF

V gene: TRBV13
D gene: TRBD1
J gene: TRBJ1-1
clone size: -
CDR3 DNA: TGTGCCAGCAGCAACAGTAAGACAGGGGGCGCGGACTCTTCGAACACTGAAGCTTTCTTT
CDR3 protein: CASSNSKTGGADSSNTEAFF

V gene: TRBV19
D gene: -
J gene: TRBJ1-2
clone size: once
CDR3 DNA: TGTGCCAGCCGGCAGGCCAACTATGGCTACACCTTC
CDR3 protein: CASRQANYGYTF

V gene: TRBV29-1
D gene: -
J gene: TRBJ2-4
clone size: -
CDR3 DNA: TGCAGCGTCATGGGCCGACTAGAGAAAAACATTCAGTACTTC
CDR3 protein: CSVMGRLEKNIQYF

V gene: TRBV5-1
D gene: TRBD1
J gene: TRBJ2-2
clone size: -
CDR3 DNA: TGCGCCAGCAGCTTGGCGTCTAATCCGGGGACAGTCACCGGGGAGCTGTTTTTT
CDR3 protein: CASSLASNPGTVTGELFF

V gene: TRBV27
D gene: TRBD2
J gene: TRBJ2-1
clone size: few
CDR3 DNA: TGTGCCAGCAGTCCCCGACCACTAGCGGGCTACAATGAGCAGTTCTTC
CDR3 protein: CASSPRPLAGYNEQFF

V gene: TRBV28
D gene: TRBD2
J gene: TRBJ2-7
clone size: -
CDR3 DNA: TGTGCCAGCAGCCAACCCCGAGTAGCGGGAGGATCCGAGCAGTACTTC
CDR3 protein: CASSQPRVAGGSEQYF

V gene: TRBV6-5
D gene: -
J gene: TRBJ1-1
clone size: -
CDR3 DNA: TGTGCCAGCAGTGAACAGGGCTTGAACACTGAAGCTTTCTTT
CDR3 protein: CASSEQGLNTEAFF